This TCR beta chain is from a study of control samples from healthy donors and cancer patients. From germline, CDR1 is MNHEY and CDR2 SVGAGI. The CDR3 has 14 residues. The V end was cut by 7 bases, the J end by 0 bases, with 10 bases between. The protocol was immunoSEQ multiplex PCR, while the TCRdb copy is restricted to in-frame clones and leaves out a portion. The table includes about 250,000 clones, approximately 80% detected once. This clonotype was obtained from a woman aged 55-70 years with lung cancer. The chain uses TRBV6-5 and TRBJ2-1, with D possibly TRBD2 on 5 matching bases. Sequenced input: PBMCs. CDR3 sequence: CASILAGSYNEQFF. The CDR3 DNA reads TGTGCCAGCATTCTAGCTGGCTCCTACAATGAGCAGTTCTTC.